These 25 T cell receptor beta chains share one sample of origin, sequenced in a study of PD-L1 blockade in urothelial cancer. Using immunoSEQ multiplex PCR, the repertoire was profiled, and TCRdb retains in-frame clones only, with some absent. The sample yields tens of thousands of clones, roughly four fifths seen once. Specified time point: pretreatment peripheral blood. The specimen was PBMCs, collected around atezolizumab (anti-PD-L1) treatment. The receptor source for this set is a man aged 65 to 79 with urothelial cancer.

V gene TRBV27 combines with J gene TRBJ2-1, with 7 positions matching TRBD2. V was clipped by 8 bases and J by 10 bases; unmatched bases: 14. Germline V gives CDR1 MNHEY, CDR2 SMNVEV (reference sequence). The CDR3 is 14 residues long. The CDR3 bases are TGTGCCAGCGGCCCGGCGGGGGTGCTACAAGAGCAGTTCTTC. It is translated as CASGPAGVLQEQFF.

V and J are TRBV7-9 and TRBJ2-7; weak D call: TRBD1 (5 bases). This CDR3 has 13 residues. V lost 6 bases and J 6 bases, leaving 15 bases between the germline ends. Germline V gene sequence: CDR1 SEHNR, CDR2 FQNEAQ (reference sequence). CDR3 protein: CASSKAGSPEQYF. CDR3 coding DNA: TGTGCCAGCAGTAAGGCAGGGTCCCCCGAGCAGTACTTC.

The chain combines TRBV7-8 with TRBJ2-7, with 8 nucleotides matching TRBD1. Germline values: CDR1 SGHVS, CDR2 FQNEAQ. The CDR3 is 13 amino acids. J gave up 8 bases and V 3 bases, and 6 bases lay outside the gene matches. DNA for the CDR3: TGTGCCAGCAGCTTGCGGACAGGGAAGAAGCAGTACTTC. Residues: CASSLRTGKKQYF. The full variable domain, its missing parts supplied by reference TRBV7-8 and TRBJ2-7, is GAGVSQSPRYKVAKRGQDVALRCDPISGHVSLFWYQQALGQGPEFLTYFQNEAQLDKSGLPSDRFFAERPEGSVSTLKIQRTQQEDSAVYLCASSLRTGKKQYFGPGTRLTVT.

The V call is TRBV11-2, the J call TRBJ2-5; 9 positions match TRBD2. The V segment lost 8 bases and the J segment 5 bases; nucleotides outside the gene matches: 15. Germline V gene sequence: CDR1 SGHAT, CDR2 FQNNGV. This CDR3 comprises 16 residues. In nucleotides, the CDR3 is TGTGCCAGCGAGGGATCCGGGCGGGAGGGGGGCGAGACCCAGTACTTC. It codes for CASEGSGREGGETQYF. Variable domain in full (rest from reference TRBV11-2 and TRBJ2-5): EAGVAQSPRYKIIEKRQSVAFWCNPISGHATLYWYQQILGQGPKLLIQFQNNGVVDDSQLPKDRFSAERLKGVDSTLKIQPAKLEDSAVYLCASEGSGREGGETQYFGPGTRLLVL.

This clone was seen a few times. The chain recombines TRBV18 with TRBJ1-2; D is ambiguous. V was pared by 5 bases and J by 8 bases, with 15 bases between. CDR3 length: 13 amino acids. Germline CDR1 is KGHSH and CDR2 is LQKENI. The CDR3 spells CASSSPYEEGYTF. The CDR3 region has the DNA TGTGCCAGCTCATCGCCCTACGAGGAAGGCTACACCTTC.

This sequence joins TRBV5-1 and TRBJ2-7, with D unresolved. The CDR3 has 16 amino acids. Germline assignment: CDR1 SGHRS and CDR2 YFSETQ. V gave up 2 bases and J gave up 5 bases, with 20 bases separating them. The CDR3 is CASSFTPLGGGNEQYF. DNA for the CDR3: TGCGCCAGCAGCTTCACTCCGTTAGGCGGCGGCAACGAGCAGTACTTC.

The V call is TRBV6-1, the J call TRBJ1-5; no clear D. In germline, CDR1 is MNHNS, CDR2 SASEGT. The CDR3 length is 14 residues. V lost 8 bases and J 0 bases, leaving 11 bases between the germline ends. This CDR3 is CASCQSYSNQPQHF. Here the CDR3 DNA reads TGTGCCAGCTGTCAGTCGTATAGCAATCAGCCCCAGCATTTT.

The chain joins TRBV6-1 to TRBJ1-2, with 8 bases fitting TRBD1. V shed 6 bases and J 2 bases; nucleotides not matched to a gene: 5. The CDR3 length is 14 residues. From germline, CDR1 is MNHNS and CDR2 SASEGT. DNA of the CDR3: TGTGCCAGCAGGTACAGGGGGACAAACTATGGCTACACCTTC. Translated: CASRYRGTNYGYTF.

This clone was found a few times. The CDR3 DNA sequence: TGTGCCAGCTCATTTCACAGGGGTGGCAATCAGCCCCAGCATTTT. Translated: CASSFHRGGNQPQHF. This chain joins TRBV28 and TRBJ1-5; 7 bases fit TRBD1. This CDR3 has 15 amino acids. After removal of 8 bases from V and 2 bases from J, the junction contained 9 bases not matched to a gene. The germline CDR1 and CDR2 sequences are MDHEN and SYDVKM.

The V and J genes are TRBV4-2 and TRBJ2-1; D is unresolved. This CDR3 region has 15 residues. Germline V lookup: CDR1 LGHNA, CDR2 YNFKEQ. Trimming left V 0 bases short and J 2 bases short, with 8 bases between. The CDR3: CASSQERVAYNEQFF. The CDR3 DNA sequence: TGTGCCAGCAGCCAAGAACGCGTTGCCTACAATGAGCAGTTCTTC.

CDR3 DNA: TGCAGCGTTGAAGGTGGGACTAGCGGGGGGGCCGACAATGAGCAGTTCTTC. Amino acids: CSVEGGTSGGADNEQFF. V is TRBV29-1 and J is TRBJ2-1; the match to TRBD2 covers 16 bases. J gave up 5 bases and V 1 base, and 5 bases lay outside the gene matches. The CDR3 extends over 17 amino acids. Germline lookup yields CDR1 SQVTM and CDR2 ANQGSEA.

In its sample, this clone was seen once. This sequence joins TRBV5-1 and TRBJ1-3; 10 bases map to TRBD1. Germline CDR1 reads SGHRS; CDR2 reads YFSETQ. This CDR3 has 15 amino acids. With 7 bases clipped from V and 2 bases from J, the junction kept 6 bases outside the gene matches. The CDR3 sequence: CASQRGTGAGNTIYF. CDR3 DNA sequence: TGCGCCAGCCAAAGAGGGACAGGGGCTGGAAACACCATATATTTT.

The chain employs TRBV5-4 and TRBJ1-3; no firm D call. Per germline, CDR1 SGHNT and CDR2 YYREEE (reference sequence). V gave up 10 bases and J gave up 1 base, with 15 bases separating them. The CDR3 is 14 residues long. CDR3 protein: CASRGGVSGNTIYF. For the CDR3, the DNA is TGTGCCTCAAGAGGAGGAGTTTCTGGAAACACCATATATTTT.

The chain recombines TRBV19 with TRBJ1-3, with D perhaps matching TRBD1 (5 bases). CDR1 is LNHDA and CDR2 is SQIVND in the germline V gene (reference sequence). V lost 5 bases and J 0 bases, leaving 14 bases between the germline ends. The CDR3 sequence is 16 residues long. In DNA form, the CDR3 reads TGTGCCAGTAGTCCCCGACAGAACCCCTCTGGAAACACCATATATTTT. This gives the protein CASSPRQNPSGNTIYF.

This clone was counted once. The chain joins TRBV2 to TRBJ1-2, with D perhaps TRBD1 (5 bases). Germline V CDR1 and CDR2: SNHLY, FYNNEI. CDR3 length: 18 amino acids. Trimming cost V 2 bases and J 0 bases, with 19 bases left between them. The CDR3 loop is CASSEPTYLRRANYGYTF. As DNA, the CDR3 is TGTGCCAGCAGTGAACCTACATACCTCCGCAGGGCTAACTATGGCTACACCTTC.

This chain uses TRBV18 with TRBJ2-3, with D perhaps TRBD2 (6 bases). Per the germline V gene, CDR1 is KGHSH and CDR2 is LQKENI. The CDR3 is made up of 14 amino acids. V shed 3 bases and J shed 1 base, with 8 bases lying between them. This CDR3 reads CASSPQRGTDTQYF. For the CDR3, the DNA is TGTGCCAGCTCACCGCAGCGGGGCACAGATACGCAGTATTTT.

The rearrangement uses TRBV7-9 and TRBJ2-4; no clear D. V lost 5 bases and J 7 bases, leaving 9 bases between the germline ends. The CDR3 runs 12 residues. Germline V gene lookup returns CDR1 SEHNR and CDR2 FQNEAQ (reference sequence). Here the CDR3 reads CASSPVSNIQYF. The CDR3 region has the DNA TGTGCCAGCAGCCCAGTATCTAACATTCAGTACTTC.

This chain links TRBV7-9 with TRBJ1-1; D unresolved. Germline CDR1 and CDR2: SEHNR and FQNEAQ (reference sequence). Between the trimmed V and J ends, which lost 1 base and 3 bases, there was a span of 12 bases. The CDR3 totals 15 residues. As DNA, the CDR3 is TGTGCCAGCAGCTTAGAGTGGGAGGTTGACACTGAAGCTTTCTTT. This sequence encodes CASSLEWEVDTEAFF.

This clone was detected only once. The chain uses TRBV7-9 and TRBJ2-5; D is ambiguous. Looked up from germline, CDR1 is SEHNR and CDR2 is FQNEAQ (reference sequence). The CDR3 extends over 14 amino acids. V was shortened by 3 bases and J by 7 bases, with 15 bases between the two germline ends. The CDR3 sequence is CASSLNLASGTQYF. The CDR3 DNA follows: TGTGCCAGCAGCTTGAATCTCGCTAGTGGGACCCAGTACTTC.

The genes are TRBV9 and TRBJ2-2; TRBD2 matches at 11 bases. Germline V lookup: CDR1 SGDLS, CDR2 YYNGEE. There are 17 residues in the CDR3. V was clipped by 1 base and J by 2 bases; unmatched bases: 4. Written as DNA, the CDR3 is TGTGCCAGCAGCGTACTAGCGGGAGGACCTAACACCGGGGAGCTGTTTTTT. This codes for CASSVLAGGPNTGELFF.

The chain couples TRBV7-2 to TRBJ2-5; TRBD2 matches 7 bases. J lost 1 base, V lost 0 bases, and 5 bases had no gene match. Germline V gene sequence: CDR1 SGHTA, CDR2 FQGNSA. The CDR3 covers 16 residues. CDR3 loop: CASSLAKTGGQETQYF. CDR3 in DNA: TGTGCCAGCAGCTTAGCAAAGACGGGAGGCCAAGAGACCCAGTACTTC. Together with reference TRBV7-2 and TRBJ2-5, the CDR3 gives the full variable domain: GAGVSQSPSNKVTEKGKDVELRCDPISGHTALYWYRQSLGQGLEFLIYFQGNSAPDKSGLPSDRFSAERTGGSVSTLTIQRTQQEDSAVYLCASSLAKTGGQETQYFGPGTRLLVL.

The chain joins TRBV5-6 to TRBJ2-1; 8 bases fit TRBD1. The CDR3 is made up of 14 amino acids. CDR1 and CDR2 (germline): SGHDT, YYEEEE. Trimming took 4 bases from V and 7 from J; bases not matched to a gene: 7. CDR3 region: CASSPITGGNEQFF. Here the CDR3 DNA reads TGTGCCAGCAGCCCGATTACAGGGGGAAATGAGCAGTTCTTC. Drawing the rest from reference TRBV5-6 and TRBJ2-1, the complete variable domain is DAGVTQSPTHLIKTRGQQVTLRCSPKSGHDTVSWYQQALGQGPQFIFQYYEEEERQRGNFPDRFSGHQFPNYSSELNVNALLLGDSALYLCASSPITGGNEQFFGPGTRLTVL.

This clone was recorded a few times. The rearrangement uses TRBV12-5 and TRBJ2-1, with 9 bases lining up with TRBD2. The junction had 4 bases not matched to a gene; V was cut back by 0 bases and J by 4 bases. CDR3 length: 16 amino acids. The germline V gene has CDR1 LGHNT and CDR2 FRNRAP. Here the CDR3 DNA reads TGTGCTAGTGGTTTGGTACTAGCGGGTATTTACAATGAGCAGTTCTTC. As protein: CASGLVLAGIYNEQFF.

V gene TRBV9 combines with J gene TRBJ1-4, with D tentatively TRBD1 (5 bases). Per the germline V gene, CDR1 is SGDLS and CDR2 is YYNGEE. V shed 4 bases and J shed 1 base, with 11 bases lying between them. This CDR3 has 15 residues. CDR3 bases: TGTGCCAGCAGCATCGGGGGAGTAACTAATGAAAAACTGTTTTTT. It specifies CASSIGGVTNEKLFF.

The rearrangement joins TRBV2 to TRBJ2-3, with 7 bases that match TRBD2. Losses at the gene ends were 11 bases for V and 8 bases for J; bases not matched to a gene: 16. The CDR3 runs to 14 residues. Germline values: CDR1 SNHLY, CDR2 FYNNEI. In nucleotides, the CDR3 is TGTGCCTCCGTGACTAGCTCGTCCGTTGGTACGCAGTATTTT. Its translation is CASVTSSSVGTQYF.